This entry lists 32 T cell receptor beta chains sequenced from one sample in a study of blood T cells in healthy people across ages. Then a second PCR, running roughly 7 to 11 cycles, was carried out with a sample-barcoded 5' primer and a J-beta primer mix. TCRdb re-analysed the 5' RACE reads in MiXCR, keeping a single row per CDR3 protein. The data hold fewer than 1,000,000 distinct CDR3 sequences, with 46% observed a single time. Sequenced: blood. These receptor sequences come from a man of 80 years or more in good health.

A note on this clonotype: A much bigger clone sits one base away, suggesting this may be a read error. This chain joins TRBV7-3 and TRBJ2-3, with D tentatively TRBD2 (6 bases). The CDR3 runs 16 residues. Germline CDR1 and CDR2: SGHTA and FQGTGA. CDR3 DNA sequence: TGTGCCGGCAGTTTAACGGGAGTCCCGGGTACAGATACGCAGTATTTT. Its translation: CAGSLTGVPGTDTQYF.

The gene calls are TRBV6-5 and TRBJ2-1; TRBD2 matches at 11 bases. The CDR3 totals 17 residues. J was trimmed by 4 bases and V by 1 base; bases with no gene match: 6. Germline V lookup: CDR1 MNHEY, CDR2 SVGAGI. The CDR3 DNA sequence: TGTGCCAGCAGTTACTTCCCTAGCGGGGGGAGATACAATGAGCAGTTCTTC. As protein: CASSYFPSGGRYNEQFF.

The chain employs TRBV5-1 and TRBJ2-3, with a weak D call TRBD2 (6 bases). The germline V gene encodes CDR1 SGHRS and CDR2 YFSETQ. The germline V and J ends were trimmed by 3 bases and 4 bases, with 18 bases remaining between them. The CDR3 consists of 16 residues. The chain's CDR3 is CASSWLTTGVADTQYF. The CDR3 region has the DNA TGCGCCAGCAGCTGGCTGACGACGGGAGTGGCAGATACGCAGTATTTT.

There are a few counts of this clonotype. The CDR3 reads CASSQLRGGSYNEQYF. The CDR3 DNA is TGTGCCAGCAGTCAACTTAGGGGTGGGTCCTACAATGAGCAGTACTTC. The V and J genes are TRBV12-3 or TRBV12-4 and TRBJ2-1, with D perhaps matching TRBD1 (5 bases). Near its end, the DNA agrees better with TRBJ2-7, so the J call may be wrong. The CDR3 loop spans 16 amino acids.

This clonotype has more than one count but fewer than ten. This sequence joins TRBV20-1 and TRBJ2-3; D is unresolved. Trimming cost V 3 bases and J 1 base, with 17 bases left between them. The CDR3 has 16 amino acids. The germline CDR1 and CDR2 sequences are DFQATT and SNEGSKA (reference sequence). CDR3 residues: CSASFEPNDGTDTQYF. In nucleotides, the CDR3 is TGCAGTGCTAGCTTCGAACCCAACGACGGCACAGATACGCAGTATTTT.

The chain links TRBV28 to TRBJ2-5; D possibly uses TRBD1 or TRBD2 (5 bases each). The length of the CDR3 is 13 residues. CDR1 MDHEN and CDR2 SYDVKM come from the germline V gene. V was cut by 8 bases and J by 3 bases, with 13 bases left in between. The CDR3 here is CASLTGTEETQYF. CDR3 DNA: TGTGCCAGCCTAACCGGGACGGAAGAGACCCAGTACTTC.

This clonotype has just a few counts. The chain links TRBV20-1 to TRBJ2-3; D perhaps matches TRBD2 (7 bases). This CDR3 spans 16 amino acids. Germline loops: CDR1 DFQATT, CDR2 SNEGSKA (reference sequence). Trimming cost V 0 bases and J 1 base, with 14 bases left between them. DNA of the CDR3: TGCAGTGCTAGAGATCATCGCGGGGGCGGCACAGATACGCAGTATTTT. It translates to CSARDHRGGGTDTQYF.

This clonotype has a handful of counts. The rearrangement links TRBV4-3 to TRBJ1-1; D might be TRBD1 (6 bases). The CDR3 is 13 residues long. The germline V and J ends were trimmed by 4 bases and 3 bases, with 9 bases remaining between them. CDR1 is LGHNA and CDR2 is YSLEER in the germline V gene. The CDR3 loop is CASSPGGYTEAFF. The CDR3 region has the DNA TGCGCCAGCAGCCCCGGGGGCTACACTGAAGCTTTCTTT.

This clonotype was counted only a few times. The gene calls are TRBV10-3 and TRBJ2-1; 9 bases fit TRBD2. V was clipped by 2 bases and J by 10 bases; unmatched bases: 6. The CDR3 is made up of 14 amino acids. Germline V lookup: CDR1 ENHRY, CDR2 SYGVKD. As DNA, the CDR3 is TGTGCCATCAGTGAGGGGACTAGCCCGGGAGAGCAGTTCTTC. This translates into CAISEGTSPGEQFF.

CDR3 sequence: CASSPFLEQYF. CDR3 nucleotide sequence: TGTGCCAGCAGCCCCTTCTTGGAGCAGTACTTC. The chain combines TRBV7-2 with TRBJ2-7; D gene unclear. V shed 5 bases and J shed 7 bases, with 9 bases lying between them. This CDR3 contains 11 residues. Germline CDR1 reads SGHTA; CDR2 reads FQGNSA. The whole variable domain, filled in from reference TRBV7-2 and TRBJ2-7, reads GAGVSQSPSNKVTEKGKDVELRCDPISGHTALYWYRQSLGQGLEFLIYFQGNSAPDKSGLPSDRFSAERTGGSVSTLTIQRTQQEDSAVYLCASSPFLEQYFGPGTRLTVT.

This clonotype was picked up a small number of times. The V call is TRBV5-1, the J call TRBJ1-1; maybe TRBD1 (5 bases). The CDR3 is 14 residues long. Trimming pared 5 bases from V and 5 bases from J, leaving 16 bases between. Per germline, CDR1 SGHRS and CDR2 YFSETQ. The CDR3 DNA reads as TGCGCCAGCAGTCCGGACACACAAGGGACTGAAGCTTTCTTT. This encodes CASSPDTQGTEAFF. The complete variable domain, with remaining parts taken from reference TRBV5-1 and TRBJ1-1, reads KAGVTQTPRYLIKTRGQQVTLSCSPISGHRSVSWYQQTPGQGLQFLFEYFSETQRNKGNFPGRFSGRQFSNSRSEMNVSTLELGDSALYLCASSPDTQGTEAFFGQGTRLTVV.

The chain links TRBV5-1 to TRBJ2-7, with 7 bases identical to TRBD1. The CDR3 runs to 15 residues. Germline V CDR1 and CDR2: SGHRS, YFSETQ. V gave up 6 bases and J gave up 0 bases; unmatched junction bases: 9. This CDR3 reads CASTWQTGSSYEQYF. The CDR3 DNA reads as TGCGCCAGCACCTGGCAGACAGGGAGCTCCTACGAGCAGTACTTC. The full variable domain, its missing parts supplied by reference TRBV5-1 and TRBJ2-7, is KAGVTQTPRYLIKTRGQQVTLSCSPISGHRSVSWYQQTPGQGLQFLFEYFSETQRNKGNFPGRFSGRQFSNSRSEMNVSTLELGDSALYLCASTWQTGSSYEQYFGPGTRLTVT.

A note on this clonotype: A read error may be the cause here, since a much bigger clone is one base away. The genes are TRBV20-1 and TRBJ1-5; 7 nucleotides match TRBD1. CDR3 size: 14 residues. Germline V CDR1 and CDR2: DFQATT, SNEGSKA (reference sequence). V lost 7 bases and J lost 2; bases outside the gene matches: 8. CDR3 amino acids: CSVSFQGGNQPQHF. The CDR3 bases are TGCAGTGTCAGTTTCCAGGGGGGCAATCAGCCCCAGCATTTT.

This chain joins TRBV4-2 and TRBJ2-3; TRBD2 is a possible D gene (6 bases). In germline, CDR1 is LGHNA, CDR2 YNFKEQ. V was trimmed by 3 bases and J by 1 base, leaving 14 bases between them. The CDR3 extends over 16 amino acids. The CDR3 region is CASSQSGTSRTDTQYF. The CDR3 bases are TGTGCCAGCAGCCAGTCCGGGACTTCCCGCACAGATACGCAGTATTTT.

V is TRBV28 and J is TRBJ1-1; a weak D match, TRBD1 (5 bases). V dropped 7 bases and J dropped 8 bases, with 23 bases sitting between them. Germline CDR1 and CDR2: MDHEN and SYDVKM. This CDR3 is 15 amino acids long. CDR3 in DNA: TGTGCCAGCACTCCCTCAGCCGGCAGGGTAGAAGAAGCTTTCTTT. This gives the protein CASTPSAGRVEEAFF.

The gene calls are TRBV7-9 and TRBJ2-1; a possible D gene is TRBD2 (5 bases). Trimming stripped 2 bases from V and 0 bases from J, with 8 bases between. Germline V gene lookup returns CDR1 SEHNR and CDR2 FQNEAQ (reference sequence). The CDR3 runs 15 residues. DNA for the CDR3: TGTGCCAGCAGCTTATTGCGGGTCTCCTACAATGAGCAGTTCTTC. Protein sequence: CASSLLRVSYNEQFF.

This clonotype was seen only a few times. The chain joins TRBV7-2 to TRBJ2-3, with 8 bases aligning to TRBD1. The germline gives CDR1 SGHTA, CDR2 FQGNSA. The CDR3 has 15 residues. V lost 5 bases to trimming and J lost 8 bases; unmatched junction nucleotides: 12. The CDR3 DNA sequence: TGTGCCAGCAGCGGTTGGGCAGGGGGCAGGACTACGCAGTATTTT. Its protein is CASSGWAGGRTTQYF.

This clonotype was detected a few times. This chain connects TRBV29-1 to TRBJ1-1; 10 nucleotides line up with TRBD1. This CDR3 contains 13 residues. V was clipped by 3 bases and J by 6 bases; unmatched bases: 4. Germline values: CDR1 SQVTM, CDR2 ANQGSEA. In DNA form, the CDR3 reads TGCAGCGTTGATGCTGACAGGGGGCCTGAAGCTTTCTTT. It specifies CSVDADRGPEAFF. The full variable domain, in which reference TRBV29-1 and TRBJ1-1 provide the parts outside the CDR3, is SAVISQKPSRDICQRGTSLTIQCQVDSQVTMMFWYRQQPGQSLTLIATANQGSEATYESGFVIDKFPISRPNLTFSTLTVSNMSPEDSSIYLCSVDADRGPEAFFGQGTRLTVV.

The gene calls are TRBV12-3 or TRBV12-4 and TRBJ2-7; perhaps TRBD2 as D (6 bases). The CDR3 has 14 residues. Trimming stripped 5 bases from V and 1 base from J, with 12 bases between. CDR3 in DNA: TGTGCCAGCAGTCCTGGGACTCCATCCTACGAGCAGTACTTC. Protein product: CASSPGTPSYEQYF.

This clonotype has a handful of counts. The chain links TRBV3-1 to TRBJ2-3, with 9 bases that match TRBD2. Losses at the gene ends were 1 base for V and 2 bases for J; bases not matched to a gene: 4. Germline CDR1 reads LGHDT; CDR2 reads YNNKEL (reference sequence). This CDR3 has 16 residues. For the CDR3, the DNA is TGTGCCAGCAGCCAAGGAGCGGGAGGAAACACAGATACGCAGTATTTT. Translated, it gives CASSQGAGGNTDTQYF.

The CDR3: CASSVVASGRPEQYF. DNA of the CDR3: TGTGCCAGCAGCGTAGTGGCTAGCGGGAGGCCCGAGCAGTACTTC. The chain employs TRBV9 and TRBJ2-7; 11 nucleotides match TRBD2. Trimming took 0 bases from V and 6 from J; bases not matched to a gene: 5. Germline-derived CDR1 and CDR2 are SGDLS and YYNGEE. This CDR3 has 15 residues.

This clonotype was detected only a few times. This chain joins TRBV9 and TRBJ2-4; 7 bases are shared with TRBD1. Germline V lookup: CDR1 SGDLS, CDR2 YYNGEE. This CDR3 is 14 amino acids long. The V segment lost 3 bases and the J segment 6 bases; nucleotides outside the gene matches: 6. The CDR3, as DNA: TGTGCCAGCAGCGCCGGACAGGTTCGAAACATTCAGTACTTC. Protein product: CASSAGQVRNIQYF.

The CDR3 protein is CSAMSRTGSSEQYF. CDR3 in DNA: TGCAGTGCTATGTCCCGGACAGGGTCGAGCGAGCAGTACTTC. The chain uses TRBV20-1 and TRBJ2-7, with TRBD1 matching 8 bases. CDR1 is DFQATT and CDR2 is SNEGSKA in the germline V gene (reference sequence). This CDR3 comprises 14 residues. Trimming removed 4 bases from V and 6 bases from J; junction bases left unmatched: 11.

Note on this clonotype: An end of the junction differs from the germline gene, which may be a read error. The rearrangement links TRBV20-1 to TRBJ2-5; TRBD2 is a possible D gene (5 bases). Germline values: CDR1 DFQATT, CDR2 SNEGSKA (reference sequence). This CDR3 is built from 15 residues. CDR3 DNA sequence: TGCAGTGCTAGAGATAGGAGGTCCAACCAGGAGACCCAGTACTTC. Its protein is CSARDRRSNQETQYF.

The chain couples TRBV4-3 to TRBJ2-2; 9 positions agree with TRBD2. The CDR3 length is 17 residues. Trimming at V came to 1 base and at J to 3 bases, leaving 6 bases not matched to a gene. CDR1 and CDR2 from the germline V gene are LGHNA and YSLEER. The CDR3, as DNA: TGCGCCAGCAGCCAAGGGAGAGCGGGAGGATACACCGGGGAGCTGTTTTTT. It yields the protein CASSQGRAGGYTGELFF.

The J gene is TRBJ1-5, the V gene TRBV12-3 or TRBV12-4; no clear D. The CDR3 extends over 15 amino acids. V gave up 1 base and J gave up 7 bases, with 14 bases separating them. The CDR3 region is CASSLEGSLPQPQHF. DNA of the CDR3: TGTGCCAGCAGTTTAGAAGGGTCTTTACCCCAGCCCCAGCATTTT.

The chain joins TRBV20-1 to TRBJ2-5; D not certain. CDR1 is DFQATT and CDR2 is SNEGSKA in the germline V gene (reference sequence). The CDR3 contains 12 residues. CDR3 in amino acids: CSERTVGETQYF. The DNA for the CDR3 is TGCAGCGAGAGGACGGTGGGAGAGACCCAGTACTTC.

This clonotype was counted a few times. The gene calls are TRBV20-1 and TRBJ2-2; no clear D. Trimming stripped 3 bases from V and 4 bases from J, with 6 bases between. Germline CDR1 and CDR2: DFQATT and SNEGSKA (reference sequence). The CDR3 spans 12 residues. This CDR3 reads CSASRPTGELFF. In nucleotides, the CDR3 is TGCAGTGCTAGTAGACCCACCGGGGAGCTGTTTTTT.

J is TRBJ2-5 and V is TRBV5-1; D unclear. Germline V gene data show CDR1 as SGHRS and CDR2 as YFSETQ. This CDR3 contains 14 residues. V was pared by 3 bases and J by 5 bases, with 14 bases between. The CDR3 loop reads CASSSQASGETQYF. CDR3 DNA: TGCGCCAGCAGCTCACAAGCCTCCGGGGAGACCCAGTACTTC.

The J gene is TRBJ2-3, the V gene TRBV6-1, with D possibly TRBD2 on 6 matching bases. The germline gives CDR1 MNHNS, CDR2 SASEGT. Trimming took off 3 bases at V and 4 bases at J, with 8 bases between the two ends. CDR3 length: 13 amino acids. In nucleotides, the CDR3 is TGTGCCAGCAGTGACCGACTAGCAGATACGCAGTATTTT. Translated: CASSDRLADTQYF.

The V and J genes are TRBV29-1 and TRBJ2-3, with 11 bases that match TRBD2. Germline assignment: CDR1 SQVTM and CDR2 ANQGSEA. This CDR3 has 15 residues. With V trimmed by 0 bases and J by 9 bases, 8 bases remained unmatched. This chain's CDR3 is CSVEDLAGGPRTQYF. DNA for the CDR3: TGCAGCGTTGAAGATCTAGCGGGGGGCCCCCGGACGCAGTATTTT.

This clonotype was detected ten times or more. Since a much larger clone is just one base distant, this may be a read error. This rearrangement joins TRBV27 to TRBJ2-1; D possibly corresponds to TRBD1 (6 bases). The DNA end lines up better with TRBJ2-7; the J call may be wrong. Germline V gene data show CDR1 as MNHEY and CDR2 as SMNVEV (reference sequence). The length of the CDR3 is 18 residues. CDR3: CASSLNSVGVGAYNEQYF. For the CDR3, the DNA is TGTGCCAGCAGTTTAAACTCAGTCGGGGTGGGGGCCTACAATGAGCAGTACTTC.